Listed below are T cell receptor beta chains from one sample, sequenced in a study of neurological immune-mediated disorders. Each CDR3 protein is one row after TCRdb ran MiXCR on the 5' RACE reads. The data hold 50,000 or so distinct CDR3 sequences, with 3% to 4.5% observed a single time. The sample was PBMCs. The receptors originated from a man between 60 and 75 years old with multiple sclerosis. Each CDR3 is given with its conserved first and last residue. A D gene is named only where the DNA matches it firmly. Clone size, where shown, is once, few, many, or a class for clones that have expanded.

J: TRBJ2-1; V: TRBV5-1; size: many; D: TRBD1; DNA: TGCGCCAGCAGCTTGGCCGGACAGGCGAACTACAATGAGCAGTTCTTC; CDR3: CASSLAGQANYNEQFF
J: TRBJ1-5; V: TRBV19; size: few; D: -; DNA: TGTGCCAGTACTAAGGACACCCTGGAGCCCCAGCATTTT; CDR3: CASTKDTLEPQHF
J: TRBJ1-1; V: TRBV20-1; size: many; D: -; DNA: TGCAGTGCTCCCCCGCGGACACCCATGAACACTGAAGCTTTCTTT; CDR3: CSAPPRTPMNTEAFF
J: TRBJ2-3; V: TRBV6-5; size: many; D: -; DNA: TGTGCCAGCAGTCCGGGACTTTCAGATACGCAGTATTTT; CDR3: CASSPGLSDTQYF
J: TRBJ2-1; V: TRBV20-1; size: many; D: TRBD2; DNA: TGCAGTGCTAGCAAACTAGCGGGAGGTTCCAATGAGCAGTTCTTC; CDR3: CSASKLAGGSNEQFF
J: TRBJ2-3; V: TRBV2; size: many; D: -; DNA: TGTGCCAGCAGGTTGGGGGGCCCGCCGTCGAAGTATTTT; CDR3: CASRLGGPPSKYF
J: TRBJ1-2; V: TRBV20-1; size: many; D: -; DNA: TGCAGTGCTAGTAGTGTCGGAGTTGGCTACACCTTC; CDR3: CSASSVGVGYTF
J: TRBJ2-6; V: TRBV30; size: many; D: -; DNA: TGTGCTATTACAGGGGAGGCTGGGGCCAACGTCCTGACTTTC; CDR3: CAITGEAGANVLTF
J: TRBJ1-3; V: TRBV20-1; size: many; D: -; DNA: TGCAGTGCTTTGCCCCGGACAGCCAGCTCTGGAAACACCATATATTTT; CDR3: CSALPRTASSGNTIYF
J: TRBJ2-1; V: TRBV20-1; size: few; D: TRBD2; DNA: TGCAGTGCTAGCCCGGCTAGCGGGAGGGACGATGAGCAGTTCTTC; CDR3: CSASPASGRDDEQFF
J: TRBJ2-3; V: TRBV5-1; size: few; D: -; DNA: TGCGCCAGCAGCTTGGCCGGGAAGTCCACGCAGTATTTT; CDR3: CASSLAGKSTQYF
J: TRBJ1-3; V: TRBV3-1; size: few; D: -; DNA: TGTGCCAGCAGCCTCCGGACCGAACTCTCTGGAAACACCATATATTTT; CDR3: CASSLRTELSGNTIYF
J: TRBJ2-5; V: TRBV29-1; size: many; D: -; DNA: TGCAGCGTTGAAAGGCGAGGCCAAGAGACCCAGTACTTC; CDR3: CSVERRGQETQYF
J: TRBJ2-5; V: TRBV5-1; size: few; D: TRBD1; DNA: TGCGCCAGCAGCTCGACAGGGGGTGGGGAGACCCAGTACTTC; CDR3: CASSSTGGGETQYF
J: TRBJ1-1; V: TRBV5-1; size: many; D: -; DNA: TGCGCCAGCGCGGTGGGGGCGGTGAACACTGAAGCTTTCTTT; CDR3: CASAVGAVNTEAFF
J: TRBJ2-1; V: TRBV18; size: many; D: TRBD2; DNA: TGTGCCAGCTCACCAACCGAGGGACTAGCGGGAGTTATTGGATCGGATGAGCAGTTCTTC; CDR3: CASSPTEGLAGVIGSDEQFF
J: TRBJ1-6; V: TRBV20-1; size: many; D: TRBD1; DNA: TGCAGTGCGGGGACAGCCTATAATTCACCCCTCCACTTT; CDR3: CSAGTAYNSPLHF
J: TRBJ2-3; V: TRBV5-1; size: many; D: -; DNA: TGCGCCAGCAGCTTGCGGGGAGTGGGGTCAGATACGCAGTATTTT; CDR3: CASSLRGVGSDTQYF
J: TRBJ2-1; V: TRBV27; size: many; D: -; DNA: TGTGCCAGCAGTTTATCTTCCCGGACAGATTACAATGAGCAGTTCTTC; CDR3: CASSLSSRTDYNEQFF
J: TRBJ1-1; V: TRBV12-3/TRBV12-4; size: many; D: TRBD1; DNA: TGTGCCAGCAGCCCCCGGACAGGGTGGACTGAAGCTTTCTTT; CDR3: CASSPRTGWTEAFF
J: TRBJ2-7; V: TRBV7-8; size: many; D: TRBD1; DNA: TGTGCCAGCAGGATGGGACAGAAAAAGCCCGAGTACTTC; CDR3: CASRMGQKKPEYF
J: TRBJ2-5; V: TRBV5-1; size: many; D: -; DNA: TGCGCCAGCAGCTTGAATAGGGTTCAAGAGACCCAGTACTTC; CDR3: CASSLNRVQETQYF
J: TRBJ2-5; V: TRBV15; size: -; D: TRBD2; DNA: TGTGCCACCAGCAGAGATCTAGCGGAAGAGACCCAGTACTTC; CDR3: CATSRDLAEETQYF
J: TRBJ2-7; V: TRBV29-1; size: -; D: -; DNA: TGCAGCGGGGAGACAGGTTACGAGCAGTACTTC; CDR3: CSGETGYEQYF
J: TRBJ2-1; V: TRBV7-2; size: many; D: TRBD2; DNA: TGTGCCAGCAGCCACCCTCGGAGACTAGCGGGAGGTTGGTCCTACAATGAGCAGTTCTTC; CDR3: CASSHPRRLAGGWSYNEQFF
J: TRBJ1-2; V: TRBV12-2; size: -; D: -; DNA: TGTGCAAGTCGCTTAACATACTTC; CDR3: CASRLTYF
J: TRBJ2-2; V: TRBV12-3/TRBV12-4; size: many; D: -; DNA: TGTGCCAGCAGTTTATGGCAGGACACCGGGGAGCTGTTTTTT; CDR3: CASSLWQDTGELFF
J: TRBJ2-1; V: TRBV11-2; size: many; D: TRBD2; DNA: TGTGCCAGCAGCCATCTCTCCGGGACTAGCGGCTACAATGAGCAGTTCTTC; CDR3: CASSHLSGTSGYNEQFF
J: TRBJ2-7; V: TRBV7-3; size: many; D: TRBD1; DNA: TGTGCCAGCAGCTTATCCGGACAGGGTTACGAGCAGTACTTC; CDR3: CASSLSGQGYEQYF
J: TRBJ2-7; V: TRBV20-1; size: many; D: -; DNA: TGCAGTGCTAGAGATCGGCCATACGAGCAGTACTTC; CDR3: CSARDRPYEQYF
J: TRBJ2-1; V: TRBV6-5; size: -; D: TRBD1; DNA: TGTGCCAGCAGTAAATGGGACAGGGGGCCAAATGAGCAGTTCTTC; CDR3: CASSKWDRGPNEQFF
J: TRBJ1-2; V: TRBV14; size: many; D: -; DNA: TGTGCCAGCAGCCAATTTCCCGGGACGGGGTATCGCTACACCTTC; CDR3: CASSQFPGTGYRYTF
J: TRBJ1-6; V: TRBV9; size: many; D: -; DNA: TGTGCCAGCAGCGTTTCTGGGGGTCCGAATTCACCCCTCCACTTT; CDR3: CASSVSGGPNSPLHF
J: TRBJ2-7; V: TRBV7-9; size: many; D: -; DNA: TGTGCCAGCGGCCAGGGATCCTACGAGCAGTACTTC; CDR3: CASGQGSYEQYF
J: TRBJ2-7; V: TRBV5-1; size: many; D: TRBD1; DNA: TGCGCCAGCAGCTTGTGGGGCCTAACCGGGACAGGGGTCGAGTCGAGCTACGAGCAGTACTTC; CDR3: CASSLWGLTGTGVESSYEQYF
J: TRBJ2-5; V: TRBV29-1; size: many; D: -; DNA: TGCAGCGTTGGAAGGAGTATATCCCTCCGCCAAGAGACCCAGTACTTC; CDR3: CSVGRSISLRQETQYF
J: TRBJ2-5; V: TRBV6-5; size: few; D: -; DNA: TGTGCCAGCAGTTACGGCAGGGGAGAGACCCAGTACTTC; CDR3: CASSYGRGETQYF
J: TRBJ2-1; V: TRBV20-1; size: -; D: TRBD2; DNA: TGCAGTGCTACACCGGTTAGCGGGGGATTCTACAATGAGCAGTTCTTC; CDR3: CSATPVSGGFYNEQFF
J: TRBJ2-7; V: TRBV20-1; size: many; D: TRBD2; DNA: TGCAGTGCTAGCACGGCTAGCGGGGCGTACGAGCAGTACTTC; CDR3: CSASTASGAYEQYF
J: TRBJ1-5; V: TRBV20-1; size: many; D: -; DNA: TGCAGTGCCCCCGTTAACAATCAGCCCCAGCATTTT; CDR3: CSAPVNNQPQHF
J: TRBJ2-3; V: TRBV15; size: many; D: TRBD1; DNA: TGTGCCACCAGCAACGGGGTTGGTGAGACAGGGTTTGGTGCAGATACGCAGTATTTT; CDR3: CATSNGVGETGFGADTQYF
J: TRBJ2-2; V: TRBV20-1; size: -; D: -; DNA: TGCAGTGCTAGACCGAGCGCGAACACCGGGGAGCTGTTTTTT; CDR3: CSARPSANTGELFF
J: TRBJ1-6; V: TRBV20-1; size: many; D: -; DNA: TGCAGTGTCCCGTCCGGGAGGTATTCACCCCTCCACTTT; CDR3: CSVPSGRYSPLHF
J: TRBJ2-5; V: TRBV12-3/TRBV12-4; size: many; D: TRBD1; DNA: TGTGCCAGCAGTTTAGGGGACAGGGTCCAAGAGACCCAGTACTTC; CDR3: CASSLGDRVQETQYF
J: TRBJ1-1; V: TRBV27; size: -; D: -; DNA: TGTGCCAGCAGTTTTCACGGGGTCAACACTGAAGCTTTCTTT; CDR3: CASSFHGVNTEAFF
J: TRBJ2-1; V: TRBV13; size: many; D: -; DNA: TGTGCCAGCAGCGCCAACAGGGAACCCTCCAATGAGCAGTTCTTC; CDR3: CASSANREPSNEQFF
J: TRBJ1-1; V: TRBV5-1; size: many; D: -; DNA: TGCGCCAGCAGCTCGGTGGTGGGGGTGAACACTGAAGCTTTCTTT; CDR3: CASSSVVGVNTEAFF
J: TRBJ2-1; V: TRBV5-1; size: many; D: -; DNA: TGCGCCAGCAGCTTGGATGTAGGACCCTCCTCCTACAATGAGCAGTTCTTC; CDR3: CASSLDVGPSSYNEQFF
J: TRBJ2-5; V: TRBV20-1; size: many; D: TRBD2; DNA: TGCAGTGCTAGAGGCCCTAGCGGAGAGGGAGAGACCCAGTACTTC; CDR3: CSARGPSGEGETQYF
J: TRBJ2-7; V: TRBV20-1; size: many; D: -; DNA: TGCAGTGCCCGGGGGCAGGGGACGAACGAGCAGTACTTC; CDR3: CSARGQGTNEQYF
J: TRBJ2-7; V: TRBV4-1; size: few; D: TRBD1; DNA: TGCGCCAGCAGTCCAAACAGGGGCCCTACATACGAGCAGTACTTC; CDR3: CASSPNRGPTYEQYF
J: TRBJ2-3; V: TRBV5-1; size: many; D: TRBD2; DNA: TGCGCCAGCAGCCAGACACTAGCGGGAAGCACAGATACGCAGTATTTT; CDR3: CASSQTLAGSTDTQYF
J: TRBJ2-1; V: TRBV20-1; size: many; D: -; DNA: TGCAGTGCCATAGGTGGGGCAGCCTACAATGAGCAGTTCTTC; CDR3: CSAIGGAAYNEQFF